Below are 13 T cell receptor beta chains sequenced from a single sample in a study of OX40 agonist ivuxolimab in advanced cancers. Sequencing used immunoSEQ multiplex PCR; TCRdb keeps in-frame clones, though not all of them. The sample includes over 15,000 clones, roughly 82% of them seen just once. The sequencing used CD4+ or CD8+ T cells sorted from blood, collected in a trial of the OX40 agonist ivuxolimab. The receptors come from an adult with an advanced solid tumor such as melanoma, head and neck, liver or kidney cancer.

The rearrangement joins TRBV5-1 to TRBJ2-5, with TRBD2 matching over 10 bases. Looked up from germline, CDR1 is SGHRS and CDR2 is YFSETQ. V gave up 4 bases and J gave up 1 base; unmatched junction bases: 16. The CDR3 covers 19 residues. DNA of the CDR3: TGCGCCAGCAGCCCGGCGGAGGAACTCTTAGCGGGAGGCCAAGAGACCCAGTACTTC. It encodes CASSPAEELLAGGQETQYF. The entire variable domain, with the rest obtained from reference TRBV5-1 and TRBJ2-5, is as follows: KAGVTQTPRYLIKTRGQQVTLSCSPISGHRSVSWYQQTPGQGLQFLFEYFSETQRNKGNFPGRFSGRQFSNSRSEMNVSTLELGDSALYLCASSPAEELLAGGQETQYFGPGTRLLVL.

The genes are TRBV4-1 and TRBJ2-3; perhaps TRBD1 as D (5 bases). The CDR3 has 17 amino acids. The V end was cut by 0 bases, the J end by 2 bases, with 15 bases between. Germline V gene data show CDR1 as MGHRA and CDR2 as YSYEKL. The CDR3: CASSQDPGFGVTDTQYF. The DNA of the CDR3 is TGCGCCAGCAGCCAAGATCCAGGGTTTGGAGTCACAGATACGCAGTATTTT.

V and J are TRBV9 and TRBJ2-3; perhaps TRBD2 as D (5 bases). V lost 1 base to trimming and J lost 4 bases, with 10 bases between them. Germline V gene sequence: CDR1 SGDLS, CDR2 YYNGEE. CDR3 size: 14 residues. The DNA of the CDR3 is TGTGCCAGCAGCGTACGGCTAGCTCCAGATACGCAGTATTTT. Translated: CASSVRLAPDTQYF.

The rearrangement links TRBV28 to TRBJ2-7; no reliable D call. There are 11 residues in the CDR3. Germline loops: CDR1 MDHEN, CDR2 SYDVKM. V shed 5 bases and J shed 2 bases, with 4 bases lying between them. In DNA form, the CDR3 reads TGTGCCAGCAGTCACGCCTACGAGCAGTACTTC. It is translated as CASSHAYEQYF.

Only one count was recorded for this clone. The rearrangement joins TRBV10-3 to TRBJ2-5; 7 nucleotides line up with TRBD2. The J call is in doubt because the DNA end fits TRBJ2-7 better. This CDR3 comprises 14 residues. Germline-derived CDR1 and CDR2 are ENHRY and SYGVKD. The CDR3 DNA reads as TGTGCCATCAGTGTAGGAGGGAGGGCCGACGAGCAGTACTTC. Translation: CAISVGGRADEQYF.

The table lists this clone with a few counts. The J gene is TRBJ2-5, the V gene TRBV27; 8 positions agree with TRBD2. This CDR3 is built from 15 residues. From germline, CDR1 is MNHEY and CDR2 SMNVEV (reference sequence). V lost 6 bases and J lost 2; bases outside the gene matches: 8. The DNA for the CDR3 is TGTGCCAGCAGCCTTAGCGGGAACCTTCAAGAGACCCAGTACTTC. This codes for CASSLSGNLQETQYF.

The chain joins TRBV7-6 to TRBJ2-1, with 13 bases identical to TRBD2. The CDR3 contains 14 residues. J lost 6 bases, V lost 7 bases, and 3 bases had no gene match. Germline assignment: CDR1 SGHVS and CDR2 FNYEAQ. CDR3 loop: CASTRTSGGNEQFF. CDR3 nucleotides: TGTGCCAGCACTCGGACTAGCGGGGGCAATGAGCAGTTCTTC.

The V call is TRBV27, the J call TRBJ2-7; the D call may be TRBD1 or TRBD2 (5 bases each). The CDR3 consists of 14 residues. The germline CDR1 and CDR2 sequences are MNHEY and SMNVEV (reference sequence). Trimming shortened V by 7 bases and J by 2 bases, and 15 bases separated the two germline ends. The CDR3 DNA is TGTGCCAGCACCAAAGGGGACGGGACCTACGAGCAGTACTTC. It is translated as CASTKGDGTYEQYF.

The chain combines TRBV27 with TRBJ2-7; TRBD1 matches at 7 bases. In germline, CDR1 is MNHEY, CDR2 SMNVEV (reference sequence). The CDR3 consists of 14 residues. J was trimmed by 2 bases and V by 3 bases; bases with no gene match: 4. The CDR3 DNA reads TGTGCCAGCAGTTTGACAGGGAAAGCCTACGAGCAGTACTTC. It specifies CASSLTGKAYEQYF.

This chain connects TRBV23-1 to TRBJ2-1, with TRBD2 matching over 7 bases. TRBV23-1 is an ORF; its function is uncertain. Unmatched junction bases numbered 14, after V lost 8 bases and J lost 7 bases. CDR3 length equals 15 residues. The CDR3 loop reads CASGPGRAGVNEQFF. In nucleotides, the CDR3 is TGCGCCAGCGGGCCGGGGAGGGCGGGGGTGAATGAGCAGTTCTTC.

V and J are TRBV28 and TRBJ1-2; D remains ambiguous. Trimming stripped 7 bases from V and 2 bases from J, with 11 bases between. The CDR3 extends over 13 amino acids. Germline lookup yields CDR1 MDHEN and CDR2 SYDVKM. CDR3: CASKVQINYGYTF. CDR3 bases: TGTGCCAGCAAGGTCCAAATAAACTATGGCTACACCTTC.

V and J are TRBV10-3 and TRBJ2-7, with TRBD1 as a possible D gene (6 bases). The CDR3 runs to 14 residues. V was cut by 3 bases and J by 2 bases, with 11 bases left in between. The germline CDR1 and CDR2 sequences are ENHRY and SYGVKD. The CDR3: CAISDPTGTYEQYF. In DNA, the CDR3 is TGTGCCATCAGTGACCCGACAGGCACCTACGAGCAGTACTTC.

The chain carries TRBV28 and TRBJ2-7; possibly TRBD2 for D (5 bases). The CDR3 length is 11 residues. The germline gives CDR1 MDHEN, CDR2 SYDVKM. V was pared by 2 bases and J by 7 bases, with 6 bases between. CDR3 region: CASSLRGEQYF. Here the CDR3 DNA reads TGTGCCAGCAGTTTAAGAGGGGAGCAGTACTTC.